Below are 7 T cell receptor beta chains sequenced from a single sample in a study of cytomegalovirus exposure and HLA in healthy donors. Amplification used 60 Vbeta primers and 13 Jbeta primers. The table came from immunoSEQ multiplex PCR; TCRdb's copy has only in-frame clones and leaves some out. Among over 200,000 clones listed, about 80% were seen once. Sequencing was performed on PBMCs. Source of these receptors: a woman aged 40 to 55 in good health and CMV-seronegative.

The chain carries TRBV30 and TRBJ1-1, with D unclear. With 0 bases removed from V and 11 bases from J, the gap between germline ends came to 16 bases. The CDR3 spans 13 residues. CDR1 is GTSNPN, CDR2 SVGIG, per germline (reference sequence). The CDR3: CAWSVGGGVSAFF. The CDR3 nucleotides are TGTGCCTGGAGTGTCGGAGGTGGAGTTTCGGCTTTCTTT.

The genes are TRBV27 and TRBJ2-1; no definite D call. Per the germline V gene, CDR1 is MNHEY and CDR2 is SMNVEV (reference sequence). V was cut by 8 bases and J by 2 bases, with 13 bases left in between. The CDR3 extends over 14 amino acids. This chain's CDR3 is CASRFISTYNEQFF. The CDR3 DNA reads as TGTGCCAGCCGCTTTATTAGCACCTACAATGAGCAGTTCTTC.

This chain joins TRBV7-2 and TRBJ2-3; D may be TRBD2 (5 bases). With 1 base removed from V and 2 bases from J, the gap between germline ends came to 13 bases. This CDR3 has 16 residues. Looked up from germline, CDR1 is SGHTA and CDR2 is FQGNSA. The CDR3 nucleotides are TGTGCCAGCAGCTTAGATTGGGGTCTAGCCACAGATACGCAGTATTTT. Translated: CASSLDWGLATDTQYF.

The chain employs TRBV6-4 and TRBJ1-2, with D possibly TRBD1 on 6 matching bases. Per the germline V gene, CDR1 is MRHNA and CDR2 is SNTAGT. There are 13 residues in the CDR3. Deletions cut 3 bases from V and 6 bases from J, with 11 bases between. The CDR3 region is CASSEAQGDGYTF. DNA of the CDR3: TGTGCCAGCAGTGAAGCACAGGGCGATGGCTACACCTTC.

This clone was seen more than once but under ten times. The chain joins TRBV5-1 to TRBJ2-3; a weak D match, TRBD2 (6 bases). Germline values: CDR1 SGHRS, CDR2 YFSETQ. The V gene lost 6 bases and the J gene lost 3 bases, with 17 bases spanning the gap. This CDR3 region has 15 residues. The CDR3 loop is CASKVGGTATDTQYF. The CDR3 DNA is TGCGCCAGCAAGGTCGGGGGAACGGCGACAGATACGCAGTATTTT.

The V call is TRBV27, the J call TRBJ2-7; D might be TRBD1 (5 bases). Trimming stripped 3 bases from V and 6 bases from J, with 12 bases between. Germline-derived CDR1 and CDR2 are MNHEY and SMNVEV (reference sequence). The CDR3 extends over 13 amino acids. CDR3 bases: TGTGCCAGCAGTTTGTGGCCTAGGGGCGAGCAGTACTTC. Amino acids: CASSLWPRGEQYF.

The chain has TRBV19 and TRBJ2-2; 7 bases fit TRBD1. The CDR3 loop spans 15 amino acids. CDR1 is LNHDA and CDR2 is SQIVND in the germline V gene (reference sequence). V lost 2 bases and J lost 5; bases outside the gene matches: 5. Here the CDR3 reads CASSITGAETGELFF. The CDR3 nucleotides are TGTGCCAGTAGTATAACAGGGGCCGAAACCGGGGAGCTGTTTTTT.